This T cell receptor (beta chain) comes out of a study of blood T cell repertoires in COVID-19. Method: immunoSEQ multiplex PCR; TCRdb's copy keeps in-frame clones and lacks some. The profile shows roughly 290,000 clones, 75% to 90% of them singletons. With V trimmed by 4 bases and J by 9 bases, 12 bases remained unmatched. CDR3 length: 17 amino acids. CDR1 is SGHAT, CDR2 FQNNGV, per germline. V gene TRBV11-2 combines with J gene TRBJ2-2; 12 bases are shared with TRBD2. The receptor was isolated from a woman between 25 and 40 years old who had recovered from COVID-19. Material: peripheral blood. The DNA for the CDR3 is TGTGCCAGCAGCTCCCTCTCTAGCGGGGGGGCCCGTTGGGAGCTGTTTTTT. Its translation: CASSSLSSGGARWELFF.